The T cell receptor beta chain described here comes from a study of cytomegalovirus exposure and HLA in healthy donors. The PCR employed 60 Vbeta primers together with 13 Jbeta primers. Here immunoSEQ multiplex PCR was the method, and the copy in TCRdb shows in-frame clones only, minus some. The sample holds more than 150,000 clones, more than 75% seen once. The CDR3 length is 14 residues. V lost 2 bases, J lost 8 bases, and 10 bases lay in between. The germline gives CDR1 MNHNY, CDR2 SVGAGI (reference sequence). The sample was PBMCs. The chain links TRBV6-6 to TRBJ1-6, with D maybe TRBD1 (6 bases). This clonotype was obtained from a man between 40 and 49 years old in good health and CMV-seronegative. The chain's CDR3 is CASSYTGPDSPLHF. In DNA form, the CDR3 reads TGTGCCAGCAGTTACACAGGGCCCGATTCACCCCTCCACTTT.